Listed below are T cell receptor beta chains from one sample, sequenced in a study of blood T cells in healthy people across ages. Each CDR3 protein gets one entry after TCRdb re-called the 5' RACE reads with MiXCR. The sample yields over 600,000 distinct CDR3 sequences, 35% to 50% seen once. Material for sequencing was blood. The source of these receptors is a man older than 75 in good health. Both conserved end residues are part of each CDR3. The D gene is left open where the match is weak. Clone size is given for some rows only: seen once, a few or many times, or a class if the clone is expanded.

TRBJ2-5 TRBD2 TRBV20-1 NA TGCAGTGCCAGGACTAGCGGGGGGCAGGGCGAGACCCAGTACTTC CSARTSGGQGETQYF
TRBJ2-5 NA TRBV12-3/TRBV12-4 NA TGTGCCAGCAGATCTAGGGGGAAGACCCAGTACTTC CASRSRGKTQYF
TRBJ2-5 NA TRBV11-2 few TGTGCCAGCAGCTTAGCACCTTCGGCGAGAGAGACCCAGTACTTC CASSLAPSARETQYF
TRBJ2-7 TRBD2 TRBV6-5 few TGTGCCAGCAGTACGGGACTAGCGGGAGACTACGAGCAGTACTTC CASSTGLAGDYEQYF
TRBJ2-7 TRBD2 TRBV5-1 few TGCGCCAGCAGCGTGGAGGGACTAACTCCCTACGAGCAGTACTTC CASSVEGLTPYEQYF
TRBJ2-1 NA TRBV11-2 NA TGTGCCAGTAGCTTAGTGGTCAGCTTCTGCGTTGGCAATGAGCAGTTCTTC CASSLVVSFCVGNEQFF
TRBJ1-2 NA TRBV6-2/TRBV6-3 few TGTGCCAGCACTACAGGTTTTGAAAATGGCTACACCTTC CASTTGFENGYTF
TRBJ2-3 NA TRBV11-3 NA TGTGCCAGCGGGGGCGCGGGACGCGGCACAGATACGCAGTATTTT CASGGAGRGTDTQYF
TRBJ2-7 TRBD2 TRBV20-1 NA TGCAGTGCTAGACCTAGCGGGAGGTCTGGCGAGCAGTACTTC CSARPSGRSGEQYF
TRBJ2-1 NA TRBV7-2 few TGTGCCAGCAGCTCGGGAGTTACTGAGCAGTTCTTC CASSSGVTEQFF
TRBJ2-1 NA TRBV4-3 NA TGCGTCAGCAGCCCTGAAGAAGGCAGGGGAACTGGCTACAATGAGCAGTTCTTC CVSSPEEGRGTGYNEQFF
TRBJ2-3 NA TRBV4-2 NA TGTGCCAGCAGCCAAGAGCGTCTTAGCACAGATACGCAGTATTTT CASSQERLSTDTQYF
TRBJ2-7 NA TRBV29-1 NA TGCAGCGTTGATGGTGGGGTGTCCTACGAGCAGTACTTC CSVDGGVSYEQYF
TRBJ2-7 NA TRBV24-1 NA TGTGCCACCAGTGGGCTCGAGAACACGTACGAGCAGTACTTC CATSGLENTYEQYF
TRBJ2-3 NA TRBV5-1 NA TGCGCCAGCAGCTGGACAAATCCCACAGATACGCAGTATTTT CASSWTNPTDTQYF
TRBJ2-1 TRBD1 TRBV6-2/TRBV6-3 NA TGTGCCAGCAGTAACAGGGGGCGTAAAAGGTTCTTC CASSNRGRKRFF
TRBJ2-6 NA TRBV11-2 NA TGTGCCAGCAGCTTCCCACGGGCAGGGTCCGCCTCTGGGGCCAACGTCCTGACTTTC CASSFPRAGSASGANVLTF
TRBJ1-2 NA TRBV7-2 NA TGTGCCAGTATGCGGGGTATCACACGTGGCTACACCTTC CASMRGITRGYTF
TRBJ2-4 NA TRBV2 NA TGTGCCAGCACCCTAGGGCGGGGGCTTGGCAAAAACATTCAGTACTTC CASTLGRGLGKNIQYF
TRBJ2-1 NA TRBV4-1 few TGCGCCAGCAGCCAAGAGACAGCAAGCTCCTACAATGAGCAGTTCTTC CASSQETASSYNEQFF
TRBJ2-1 TRBD2 TRBV7-9 NA TGTGCCAGCAGACGTTATAGCGGGGGGGAGGAGCAGTTCTTC CASRRYSGGEEQFF
TRBJ2-3 NA TRBV5-6 NA TGTGCCAGCAGCTGCCCTTCGTCAGCAAGATCCACAGATACGCAGTATTTT CASSCPSSARSTDTQYF
TRBJ2-2 TRBD2 TRBV6-2/TRBV6-3 NA TGTGCCAGCACCGAGAGCGGGGCTAACACCGGGGAGCTGTTTTTT CASTESGANTGELFF
TRBJ1-2 TRBD1 TRBV7-2 NA TGTGCCAGCAGCTCGGACAGGTCCCTTGGGGGCTACACCTTC CASSSDRSLGGYTF
TRBJ2-5 NA TRBV6-2/TRBV6-3 NA TGTGCCGGCAGTTCACAGGGTGGAGAGACCCAGTACTTC CAGSSQGGETQYF
TRBJ2-7 NA TRBV4-2 NA TGTGCCAGCAGCCAAGCCCCAGCGGCTACCTCCTACGAGCAGTACTTC CASSQAPAATSYEQYF
TRBJ2-7 NA TRBV5-1 NA TGCGCCAGCAGCTTGTTGTTAACAGACTACGAGCAGTACTTC CASSLLLTDYEQYF
TRBJ2-7 TRBD2 TRBV5-6 few TGTGCCAGCAGCTTGATGGCGGGAGGCGAGCAGTACTTC CASSLMAGGEQYF